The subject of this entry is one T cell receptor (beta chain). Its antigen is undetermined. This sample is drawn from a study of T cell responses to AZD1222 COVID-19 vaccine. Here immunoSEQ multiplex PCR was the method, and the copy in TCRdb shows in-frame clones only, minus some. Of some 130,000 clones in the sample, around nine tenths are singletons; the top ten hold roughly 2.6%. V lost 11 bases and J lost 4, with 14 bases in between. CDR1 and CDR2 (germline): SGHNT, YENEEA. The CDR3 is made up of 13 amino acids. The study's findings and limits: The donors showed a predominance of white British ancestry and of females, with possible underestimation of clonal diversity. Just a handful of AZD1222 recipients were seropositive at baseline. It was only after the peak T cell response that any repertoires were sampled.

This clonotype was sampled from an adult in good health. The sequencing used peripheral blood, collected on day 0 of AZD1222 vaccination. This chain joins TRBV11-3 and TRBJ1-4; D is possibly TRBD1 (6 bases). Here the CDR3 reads CASPGQHNEKLFF. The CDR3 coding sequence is TGTGCCTCCCCCGGACAGCATAATGAAAAACTGTTTTTT. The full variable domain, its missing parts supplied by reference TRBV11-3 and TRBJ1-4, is EAGVVQSPRYKIIEKKQPVAFWCNPISGHNTLYWYLQNLGQGPELLIRYENEEAVDDSQLPKDRFSAERLKGVDSTLKIQPAELGDSAVYLCASPGQHNEKLFFGSGTQLSVL.